These 18 T cell receptor beta chains were sequenced from one sample in a study of OX40 agonist ivuxolimab in advanced cancers. The assay was immunoSEQ multiplex PCR, and TCRdb's table has in-frame clones only and misses some. The data show 50,000 to 75,000 clones, roughly 80% seen once. The source material was CD4+ or CD8+ T cells sorted from blood, sampled in a trial of the OX40 agonist ivuxolimab. These receptors originate from an adult with an advanced solid tumor such as melanoma, head and neck, liver or kidney cancer.

The chain carries TRBV7-9 and TRBJ2-3, with TRBD2 matching over 10 bases. This CDR3 spans 14 amino acids. J lost 5 bases, V lost 7 bases, and 6 bases had no gene match. Per germline, CDR1 SEHNR and CDR2 FQNEAQ (reference sequence). The CDR3 is CASNLASGGDTQYF. In DNA form, the CDR3 reads TGTGCCAGCAACCTGGCTAGCGGGGGAGATACGCAGTATTTT. The full variable domain, completed using reference TRBV7-9 and TRBJ2-3, is DTGVSQNPRHKITKRGQNVTFRCDPISEHNRLYWYRQTLGQGPEFLTYFQNEAQLEKSRLLSDRFSAERPKGSFSTLEIQRTEQGDSAMYLCASNLASGGDTQYFGPGTRLTVL.

This clone was recorded a few times. Other DNA sequences in this specimen translate into the identical CDR3. CDR3 nucleotides: TGTGCCAGTAGTATCGGGAAAGAGACCCAGTACTTC. Its protein product is CASSIGKETQYF. V gene TRBV19 combines with J gene TRBJ2-5; a weak D match, TRBD2 (5 bases). Trimming stripped 3 bases from V and 3 bases from J, with 5 bases between. The germline V gene has CDR1 LNHDA and CDR2 SQIVND (reference sequence). The CDR3 totals 12 residues.

This sequence joins TRBV7-8 and TRBJ1-1; D is unresolved. Trimming took off 1 base at V and 1 base at J, with 13 bases between the two ends. Germline lookup yields CDR1 SGHVS and CDR2 FQNEAQ. CDR3 length: 16 residues. Here the CDR3 reads CASSLGVNRWNTEAFF. The CDR3 bases are TGTGCCAGCAGCTTAGGGGTCAACCGCTGGAACACTGAAGCTTTCTTT.

The V call is TRBV11-1, the J call TRBJ2-1, with 7 bases lining up with TRBD2. Germline loops: CDR1 SGHAT, CDR2 FQDESV (reference sequence). The V gene end was trimmed by 4 bases and the J gene end by 4 bases; junction bases not matched to a gene: 7. This CDR3 has 15 residues. CDR3 sequence: CASSSSGRGYNEQFF. The CDR3 DNA reads TGTGCCAGCAGCTCGTCCGGGCGGGGGTACAATGAGCAGTTCTTC.

This clone is a singleton in its sample. The genes are TRBV7-9 and TRBJ2-2, with D hard to call. CDR1 SEHNR and CDR2 FQNEAQ come from the germline V gene (reference sequence). Trimming removed 3 bases at V and 0 bases at J, with 8 bases between. The CDR3 runs 15 residues. Here the CDR3 reads CASSLMASNTGELFF. Written as DNA, the CDR3 is TGTGCCAGCAGCTTGATGGCTTCGAACACCGGGGAGCTGTTTTTT.

The V gene is TRBV7-2, the J gene TRBJ1-4; 9 nucleotides align to TRBD1. The trim removed 2 bases at V and 11 bases at J, leaving 9 bases unmatched. In germline, CDR1 is SGHTA, CDR2 FQGNSA. The CDR3 has 15 residues. The CDR3 is CASSLRWDRVGKLFF. CDR3 sequence (DNA): TGTGCCAGCAGCTTACGGTGGGACAGGGTTGGGAAACTGTTTTTT.

The chain recombines TRBV10-2 with TRBJ1-1, with D uncertain. Per the germline V gene, CDR1 is WSHSY and CDR2 is SAAADI. The V gene lost 7 bases and the J gene lost 1 base, with 13 bases spanning the gap. The CDR3 totals 14 residues. The CDR3 sequence is CASMGSVSNTEAFF. CDR3 bases: TGCGCCAGCATGGGTTCGGTATCGAACACTGAAGCTTTCTTT.

The chain recombines TRBV6-1 with TRBJ2-2; 11 bases align to TRBD1. This CDR3 region has 15 residues. V lost 10 bases, J lost 1 base, and 5 bases stayed unmatched. CDR1 MNHNS and CDR2 SASEGT come from the germline V gene. This CDR3 reads CATGQGARNTGELFF. CDR3 in DNA: TGTGCCACAGGACAGGGGGCGCGGAACACCGGGGAGCTGTTTTTT.

V is TRBV2 and J is TRBJ1-5; the D gene is possibly TRBD1 (6 bases). The CDR3 is made up of 17 amino acids. Germline assignment: CDR1 SNHLY and CDR2 FYNNEI. Trimming cost V 4 bases and J 1 base, with 17 bases left between them. CDR3 sequence (DNA): TGTGCCAGCAGTGCAAGGGGGGGCGCCTTGAGCAATCAGCCCCAGCATTTT. Residues: CASSARGGALSNQPQHF.

The rearrangement uses TRBV7-5 and TRBJ1-4. TRBV7-5 is reported as a pseudogene. The CDR3 spans 17 residues. CDR3 residues: CARSSRKGARTNEKLFF. CDR3 bases: TGTGCCAGAAGCTCCCGTAAGGGTGCCCGAACTAATGAAAAACTGTTTTTT.

This clone was detected only once. This chain connects TRBV7-2 to TRBJ1-5; no clear D gene. V lost 2 bases and J lost 0, with 5 bases in between. The CDR3 is made up of 14 amino acids. Per germline, CDR1 SGHTA and CDR2 FQGNSA. CDR3 bases: TGTGCCAGCAGCTTACCGTATAGCAATCAGCCCCAGCATTTT. Its protein product is CASSLPYSNQPQHF.

The chain combines TRBV4-1 with TRBJ1-2; D is unresolved. The germline V gene encodes CDR1 MGHRA and CDR2 YSYEKL. The CDR3 is 15 amino acids. Trimming removed 0 bases at V and 4 bases at J, with 12 bases between. The CDR3 region is CASSQDGRPLYGYTF. In nucleotides, the CDR3 is TGCGCCAGCAGCCAAGATGGACGACCTCTCTATGGCTACACCTTC.

This chain joins TRBV7-3 and TRBJ2-2; a possible D gene is TRBD1 (5 bases). Trimming stripped 0 bases from V and 4 bases from J, with 18 bases between. The CDR3 consists of 18 residues. In germline, CDR1 is SGHTA, CDR2 FQGTGA. The CDR3 DNA reads as TGTGCCAGCAGCTTAACGGCACGGAAGGACATTGGCACCGGGGAGCTGTTTTTT. Translating gives CASSLTARKDIGTGELFF.

J is TRBJ1-4 and V is TRBV4-2; 7 nucleotides line up with TRBD1. Germline assignment: CDR1 LGHNA and CDR2 YNFKEQ. The V gene end was trimmed by 5 bases and the J gene end by 8 bases; junction bases not matched to a gene: 11. The CDR3 length is 15 residues. The CDR3 protein is CASSTQTGTEEKLFF. The CDR3 nucleotides read TGTGCCAGCAGCACGCAGACAGGGACCGAAGAAAAACTGTTTTTT.

This chain links TRBV7-6 with TRBJ2-2; D is uncertain. CDR3 size: 14 residues. CDR1 and CDR2 from the germline V gene are SGHVS and FNYEAQ. The V and J ends lost 1 base and 5 bases respectively, with 8 bases between them. This CDR3 is CASSLGTSTGELFF. The CDR3 DNA sequence: TGTGCCAGCAGCTTAGGAACCTCAACCGGGGAGCTGTTTTTT.

The rearrangement links TRBV5-8 to TRBJ2-1; no reliable D call. From germline, CDR1 is SGHTS and CDR2 YDEGEE. Trimming cost V 5 bases and J 4 bases, with 13 bases left between them. The CDR3 extends over 14 amino acids. CDR3 DNA: TGTGCCAGCAGGGGTAGACTTTCTTACAATGAGCAGTTCTTC. Protein sequence: CASRGRLSYNEQFF.

The chain recombines TRBV5-1 with TRBJ1-1; D is unresolved. The germline V gene has CDR1 SGHRS and CDR2 YFSETQ. CDR3 length: 14 residues. Trimming cost V 4 bases and J 7 bases, with 17 bases left between them. CDR3 sequence reads: CASSLQRIGSEAFF. The CDR3 DNA reads TGCGCCAGCAGCCTTCAGAGGATAGGGAGTGAAGCTTTCTTT.

The rearrangement links TRBV11-2 to TRBJ2-2; no clear D gene. CDR1 SGHAT and CDR2 FQNNGV come from the germline V gene. Deletions cut 2 bases from V and 0 bases from J, with 10 bases between. This CDR3 spans 16 amino acids. The CDR3 spells CASSLTLFSNTGELFF. In nucleotides, the CDR3 is TGTGCCAGCAGCTTAACCCTATTTTCGAACACCGGGGAGCTGTTTTTT.